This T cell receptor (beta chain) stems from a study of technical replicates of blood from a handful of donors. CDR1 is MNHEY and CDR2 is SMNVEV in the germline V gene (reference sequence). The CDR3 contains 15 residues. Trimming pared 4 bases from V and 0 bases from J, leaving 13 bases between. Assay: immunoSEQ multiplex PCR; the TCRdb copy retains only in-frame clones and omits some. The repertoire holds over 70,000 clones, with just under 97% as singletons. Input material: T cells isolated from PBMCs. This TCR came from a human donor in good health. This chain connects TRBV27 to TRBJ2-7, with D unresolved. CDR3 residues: CASSSVAPSSYEQYF. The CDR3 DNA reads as TGTGCCAGCAGTTCCGTGGCACCCTCCTCCTACGAGCAGTACTTC.